A selection of T cell receptor beta chains follows, all from one sample in a study of shared clonotypes between healthy human individuals. The data were produced by immunoSEQ multiplex PCR, yet TCRdb's version contains in-frame clones alone and is incomplete. This table holds roughly 500,000 clones, roughly 80% found once. The sequencing input was PBMCs. The source of these receptors is a woman aged 35 to 49 in good health. Some clones in this sample may be carry-over from other donors' samples. Each CDR3 is given with its conserved first and last residue. A D gene is named only where the DNA matches it firmly. Rows may omit the clone size; those that give it use once, few, many or a size class.

cdr3_nt: TGTGCCAGCAGCAAACCGGGCCCAGGTCGAGAGACCCAGTACTTC; cdr3_aa: CASSKPGPGRETQYF; d_call: -; clone_size: -; j_call: TRBJ2-5; v_call: TRBV5-4
cdr3_nt: TGCGCCAGCAGTTTTAGCGGTGCCTACGAGCAGTACTTC; cdr3_aa: CASSFSGAYEQYF; d_call: -; clone_size: -; j_call: TRBJ2-7; v_call: TRBV10-2
cdr3_nt: TGCGCCAGCAGTATGACAGGAGGAAATGAGCAGTTCTTC; cdr3_aa: CASSMTGGNEQFF; d_call: -; clone_size: -; j_call: TRBJ2-1; v_call: TRBV10-1
cdr3_nt: TGTGCCAGCAGCTCTGGATACACTAACCTTAACTATGGCTACACCTTC; cdr3_aa: CASSSGYTNLNYGYTF; d_call: -; clone_size: -; j_call: TRBJ1-2; v_call: TRBV7-3
cdr3_nt: TGTGCCAGCAGCTTAGCCGGGACAGCTCAAGAGACCCAGTACTTC; cdr3_aa: CASSLAGTAQETQYF; d_call: TRBD1; clone_size: -; j_call: TRBJ2-5; v_call: TRBV11-3
cdr3_nt: TGTGCCAGTAGTATGCCTTACAGGGGCTTGTACGAGCAGTACTTC; cdr3_aa: CASSMPYRGLYEQYF; d_call: TRBD1; clone_size: once; j_call: TRBJ2-7; v_call: TRBV19
cdr3_nt: TGTGCCAGCAGCCAAACACCCTCCTACGAGCAGTACTTC; cdr3_aa: CASSQTPSYEQYF; d_call: -; clone_size: -; j_call: TRBJ2-7; v_call: TRBV28
cdr3_nt: TGTGCCAGCAGCCCCCGACTAGCGGGAGCAGAGACCCAGTACTTC; cdr3_aa: CASSPRLAGAETQYF; d_call: TRBD2; clone_size: -; j_call: TRBJ2-5; v_call: TRBV7-3
cdr3_nt: TGTGCTAGTGGTTTGAAATCGGGCACTGAAGCTTTCTTT; cdr3_aa: CASGLKSGTEAFF; d_call: -; clone_size: -; j_call: TRBJ1-1; v_call: TRBV12-5
cdr3_nt: TGTGCCAGCAGCTCGGACGGGAACACTGAAGCTTTCTTT; cdr3_aa: CASSSDGNTEAFF; d_call: -; clone_size: -; j_call: TRBJ1-1; v_call: TRBV7-2
cdr3_nt: TGTGCCAGCTCACCACCGGCCGGCAGCTCTGGGGCCAACGTCCTGACTTTC; cdr3_aa: CASSPPAGSSGANVLTF; d_call: -; clone_size: -; j_call: TRBJ2-6; v_call: TRBV18
cdr3_nt: TGTGCCAGCAGTTCCCGGTTAGCGGGGAAGTGGGAGCAGTTCTTC; cdr3_aa: CASSSRLAGKWEQFF; d_call: TRBD2; clone_size: -; j_call: TRBJ2-1; v_call: TRBV27
cdr3_nt: TGTGCCAGCAGCCCCGGATGGGGTGAAGCTTTCTTT; cdr3_aa: CASSPGWGEAFF; d_call: -; clone_size: once; j_call: TRBJ1-1; v_call: TRBV28
cdr3_nt: TGCGCCAGCAGCTTCGGAACAGGGGGTACCTACGAGCAGTACTTC; cdr3_aa: CASSFGTGGTYEQYF; d_call: TRBD1; clone_size: -; j_call: TRBJ2-7; v_call: TRBV5-1
cdr3_nt: TGTGCCTGGAGTGTACAGGGAGCTGGCTACACCTTC; cdr3_aa: CAWSVQGAGYTF; d_call: -; clone_size: -; j_call: TRBJ1-2; v_call: TRBV30
cdr3_nt: TGTGCCAGCAAAGGTGTCGGTCAGCCCCAGCATTTT; cdr3_aa: CASKGVGQPQHF; d_call: -; clone_size: few; j_call: TRBJ1-5; v_call: TRBV27
cdr3_nt: TGTGCCAGCAGGGGGGGGGACAGATACAACTATGGCTACACCTTC; cdr3_aa: CASRGGDRYNYGYTF; d_call: TRBD1; clone_size: -; j_call: TRBJ1-2; v_call: TRBV6-1
cdr3_nt: TGTGCCAGCAGTGAAGGACTAGCGGGAGCCTACGAGCAGTACTTT; cdr3_aa: CASSEGLAGAYEQYF; d_call: TRBD2; clone_size: many; j_call: TRBJ2-7; v_call: TRBV6-1
cdr3_nt: TGTGCCAGCAGCGCTCGGACAGAAGCTTTCTTT; cdr3_aa: CASSARTEAFF; d_call: -; clone_size: once; j_call: TRBJ1-1; v_call: TRBV5-6
cdr3_nt: TGCGCCAGCAGCCAAGGCGGCGGGACTCTCACAGATACGCAGTATTTT; cdr3_aa: CASSQGGGTLTDTQYF; d_call: -; clone_size: -; j_call: TRBJ2-3; v_call: TRBV4-3
cdr3_nt: TGTGCCAGCAGCAAAAAGGGACAGCCGAGCACCGGGGAGCTGTTTTTT; cdr3_aa: CASSKKGQPSTGELFF; d_call: -; clone_size: many; j_call: TRBJ2-2; v_call: TRBV21-1
cdr3_nt: TGTGCCAGTAGTACCCCTGGGACAGGAAATCAGCCCCAGCATTTT; cdr3_aa: CASSTPGTGNQPQHF; d_call: TRBD1; clone_size: -; j_call: TRBJ1-5; v_call: TRBV19
cdr3_nt: TGTGCCAGCAGCTTAGCTACTAGCGTCCCGGGTAATGAGCAGTTCTTC; cdr3_aa: CASSLATSVPGNEQFF; d_call: TRBD2; clone_size: -; j_call: TRBJ2-1; v_call: TRBV7-2
cdr3_nt: TGCGCCAGCAGCCCTACCGTCGGGGATAACTATGGCTACACCTTC; cdr3_aa: CASSPTVGDNYGYTF; d_call: -; clone_size: -; j_call: TRBJ1-2; v_call: TRBV5-1
cdr3_nt: TGTGCCAGCAGTTTACACCAGACAGAAGCGAGGGAGACCCAGTACTTC; cdr3_aa: CASSLHQTEARETQYF; d_call: -; clone_size: -; j_call: TRBJ2-5; v_call: TRBV28
cdr3_nt: TGTGCCAGCAGTTCGAAGGGGTACACAGATACGCAGTATTTT; cdr3_aa: CASSSKGYTDTQYF; d_call: -; clone_size: -; j_call: TRBJ2-3; v_call: TRBV28
cdr3_nt: TGTGCCAGCAGCTTAGGGCCGAAGCCCCAGCATTTT; cdr3_aa: CASSLGPKPQHF; d_call: -; clone_size: -; j_call: TRBJ1-5; v_call: TRBV7-2
cdr3_nt: TGCAGCGTTGAGGAGGGGATTGGACTAAGCAATGAGCAGTTCTTC; cdr3_aa: CSVEEGIGLSNEQFF; d_call: -; clone_size: -; j_call: TRBJ2-1; v_call: TRBV29-1
cdr3_nt: TGTGCCAGCAGCGCCCTAGCATCCGGGGAGCTGTTTTTT; cdr3_aa: CASSALASGELFF; d_call: -; clone_size: -; j_call: TRBJ2-2; v_call: TRBV7-9
cdr3_nt: TGCAGCGCCTTAGCGGGAGGGTCCTACAATGAGCAGTTCTTC; cdr3_aa: CSALAGGSYNEQFF; d_call: TRBD2; clone_size: -; j_call: TRBJ2-1; v_call: TRBV29-1
cdr3_nt: TGTGCCAGTAGTATGCCGGGGAATGAGCAGTTCTTC; cdr3_aa: CASSMPGNEQFF; d_call: -; clone_size: few; j_call: TRBJ2-1; v_call: TRBV19
cdr3_nt: TGTGCCAGCAGGGTGTGGGCCTCGAGGGAAAAACTGTTTTTT; cdr3_aa: CASRVWASREKLFF; d_call: -; clone_size: -; j_call: TRBJ1-4; v_call: TRBV2
cdr3_nt: TGTGCCAGCAGCCGGGACTTGAACACTGAAGCTTTCTTT; cdr3_aa: CASSRDLNTEAFF; d_call: -; clone_size: -; j_call: TRBJ1-1; v_call: TRBV7-2
cdr3_nt: TGTGCCAGCAGTAAGACAGGGCGGGCTAATGAAAAACTGTTTTTT; cdr3_aa: CASSKTGRANEKLFF; d_call: TRBD1; clone_size: -; j_call: TRBJ1-4; v_call: TRBV27
cdr3_nt: TGTGCCAGCAGCCGCCAGGGCCCTACGGGCACAGATACGCAGTATTTT; cdr3_aa: CASSRQGPTGTDTQYF; d_call: -; clone_size: many; j_call: TRBJ2-3; v_call: TRBV7-2
cdr3_nt: TGTGCCAGCAGCTTAGGCCAGGGGGCAGGGGAGACTGAAGCTTTCTTT; cdr3_aa: CASSLGQGAGETEAFF; d_call: TRBD1; clone_size: once; j_call: TRBJ1-1; v_call: TRBV7-9
cdr3_nt: TGTGCCACCAGCAGGATACAGGGGGCGCACACCGGGGAGCTGTTTTTT; cdr3_aa: CATSRIQGAHTGELFF; d_call: TRBD1; clone_size: few; j_call: TRBJ2-2; v_call: TRBV15
cdr3_nt: TGTGCCAGCAGCTTAGTTCCAGAGGCCTACAATGAGCAGTTCTTC; cdr3_aa: CASSLVPEAYNEQFF; d_call: -; clone_size: once; j_call: TRBJ2-1; v_call: TRBV6-4
cdr3_nt: TGTGCCAGCAGCAAAGGATGGAGGGCTGAGCAGTACTTC; cdr3_aa: CASSKGWRAEQYF; d_call: -; clone_size: -; j_call: TRBJ2-7; v_call: TRBV21-1
cdr3_nt: TGTGCCAGCAGTGGGTTGGAGGGCCAAGCCTACAATGAGCAGTTCTTC; cdr3_aa: CASSGLEGQAYNEQFF; d_call: -; clone_size: once; j_call: TRBJ2-1; v_call: TRBV6-1
cdr3_nt: TGTGCCAGCACCAAACTGAGGGGTCTGGGGCATGAAAAACTGTTTTTT; cdr3_aa: CASTKLRGLGHEKLFF; d_call: -; clone_size: -; j_call: TRBJ1-4; v_call: TRBV28
cdr3_nt: TGCGCCAGCAACCCTCAGGGGGGGTCCTACGAGCAGTACTTC; cdr3_aa: CASNPQGGSYEQYF; d_call: -; clone_size: -; j_call: TRBJ2-7; v_call: TRBV5-1
cdr3_nt: TGTGCCTGGAGTAGGGGACTAGCGGGAGGGGCCGGGGAGCTGTTTTTT; cdr3_aa: CAWSRGLAGGAGELFF; d_call: TRBD2; clone_size: -; j_call: TRBJ2-2; v_call: TRBV30
cdr3_nt: TGTGCCATCGGGGAGAGACAGGGGTCCTACGAGCAGTACTTC; cdr3_aa: CAIGERQGSYEQYF; d_call: TRBD1; clone_size: -; j_call: TRBJ2-7; v_call: TRBV10-3
cdr3_nt: TGTGCCAGCGGAGCGGGAGACCAAGAGACCCAGTACTTC; cdr3_aa: CASGAGDQETQYF; d_call: TRBD2; clone_size: -; j_call: TRBJ2-5; v_call: TRBV6-5
cdr3_nt: TGCAGCGTTTCCCGGTTGTACAATGAGCAGTTCTTC; cdr3_aa: CSVSRLYNEQFF; d_call: -; clone_size: -; j_call: TRBJ2-1; v_call: TRBV29-1
cdr3_nt: TGTGCCATCAGGGGCCTATGGGGCAATGAGCAGTTCTTC; cdr3_aa: CAIRGLWGNEQFF; d_call: -; clone_size: -; j_call: TRBJ2-1; v_call: TRBV10-3
cdr3_nt: TGTGCCAGCAGTGTTTGGGTGGCTGGGGCCAACGTCCTGACTTTC; cdr3_aa: CASSVWVAGANVLTF; d_call: -; clone_size: -; j_call: TRBJ2-6; v_call: TRBV2
cdr3_nt: TGTGCCAGCAGCTTATTGCCGGCTAGCAGCCAAGAGACCCAGTACTTC; cdr3_aa: CASSLLPASSQETQYF; d_call: -; clone_size: -; j_call: TRBJ2-5; v_call: TRBV7-3
cdr3_nt: TGTGCCAGCAGCTGGTCCGGGACTAGCAACCACGAGCAGTACTTC; cdr3_aa: CASSWSGTSNHEQYF; d_call: TRBD2; clone_size: -; j_call: TRBJ2-7; v_call: TRBV7-2
cdr3_nt: TGCGCCAGCAGCTTACGACTAGCGGGAGATACCTACGAGCAGTACTTC; cdr3_aa: CASSLRLAGDTYEQYF; d_call: TRBD2; clone_size: -; j_call: TRBJ2-7; v_call: TRBV5-1
cdr3_nt: TGTGCCAGCAGCTCACCCACAGGGTACGGCTATGGCTACACCTTC; cdr3_aa: CASSSPTGYGYGYTF; d_call: -; clone_size: -; j_call: TRBJ1-2; v_call: TRBV7-8
cdr3_nt: TGCAGCGCTGACCCCCGACGGGGGACAGACTATGGCTACACCTTC; cdr3_aa: CSADPRRGTDYGYTF; d_call: TRBD1; clone_size: -; j_call: TRBJ1-2; v_call: TRBV29-1
cdr3_nt: TGTGCCAGCTCACCGCCGGGACTAGCGGGAGGAGGAGAGACCCAGTACTTC; cdr3_aa: CASSPPGLAGGGETQYF; d_call: TRBD2; clone_size: -; j_call: TRBJ2-5; v_call: TRBV18
cdr3_nt: TGTGCCAGCAGCGCGACGACAGGTCAATCCGGGGAGCTGTTTTTT; cdr3_aa: CASSATTGQSGELFF; d_call: -; clone_size: -; j_call: TRBJ2-2; v_call: TRBV9
cdr3_nt: TGTGCCAGCAGTCCTACCGACAGGGTAATTCAGCCCCAGCATTTT; cdr3_aa: CASSPTDRVIQPQHF; d_call: TRBD1; clone_size: -; j_call: TRBJ1-5; v_call: TRBV2
cdr3_nt: TGTGCCAGCAGGGAGCCGGGACAGGGAGGCTACGAGCAGTACTTC; cdr3_aa: CASREPGQGGYEQYF; d_call: TRBD1; clone_size: few; j_call: TRBJ2-7; v_call: TRBV28
cdr3_nt: TGCAGTGTCCGCGGCTCCTACGAGCAGTACTTC; cdr3_aa: CSVRGSYEQYF; d_call: -; clone_size: -; j_call: TRBJ2-7; v_call: TRBV20-1